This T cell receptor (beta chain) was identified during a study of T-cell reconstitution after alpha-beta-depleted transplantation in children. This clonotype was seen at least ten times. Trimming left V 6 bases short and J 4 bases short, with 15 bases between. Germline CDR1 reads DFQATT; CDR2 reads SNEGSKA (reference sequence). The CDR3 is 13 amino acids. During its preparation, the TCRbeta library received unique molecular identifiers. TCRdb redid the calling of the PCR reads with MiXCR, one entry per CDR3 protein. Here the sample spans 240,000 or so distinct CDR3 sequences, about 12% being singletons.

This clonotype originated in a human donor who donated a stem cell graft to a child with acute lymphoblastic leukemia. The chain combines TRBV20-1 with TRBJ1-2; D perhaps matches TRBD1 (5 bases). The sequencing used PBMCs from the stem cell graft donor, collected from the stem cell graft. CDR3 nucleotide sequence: TGCAGTGCCCGGCCCCAGGGTAGCTATGGCTACACCTTC. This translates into CSARPQGSYGYTF.